The source of this T cell receptor beta chain is a study of shared clonotypes between healthy human individuals. General observations from the study: Limitation of the genetic and exposure-history diversity represented came from the few donors. Generation probabilities were higher for clonotypes shared across all four sorted-subset donors than for unshared ones. Richness estimates generally favored naive over memory subsets.

Naive CD8 populations comprised CD45RO-negative cells positively selected for CCR7, excluding terminally differentiated effector memory CD45RA+ cells. As concerns this clone: The target antigen is unknown.

Original data processing: For the immunoSEQ data, sequences were junction-only without quality scores, so filtering differed. Clones were read by immunoSEQ multiplex PCR, and TCRdb kept only the in-frame ones, dropping some. V and J calls plus clone size are reproduced from that table; the DNA served to infer D and trimming. The table lists about 680,000 clones, approximately 90% of them singletons, with 24% in the top ten. Germline V lookup: CDR1 SQVTM, CDR2 ANQGSEA. The CDR3 length is 15 residues. V lost 4 bases and J lost 7; bases outside the gene matches: 11. The specimen sequenced was naive CD8+ T cells sorted from blood. This clonotype was sampled from a man aged 30-40 years in good health. The chain combines TRBV29-1 with TRBJ2-1; 9 bases fit TRBD2. CDR3 in amino acids: CSVVGLAGSLNEQFF. DNA for the CDR3: TGCAGCGTTGTAGGGCTAGCGGGAAGTCTGAATGAGCAGTTCTTC.